Listed below are T cell receptor beta chains from one sample, sequenced in a study of T-cell reconstitution after alpha-beta-depleted transplantation in children. In TCRdb, the PCR reads were re-called with MiXCR into one record per CDR3 protein. The table lists around 600,000 distinct CDR3 sequences, more than 20% of them singletons. The sequencing used PBMCs, mostly from graft donor cells, collected 360 days after TCRalphabeta/CD19-depleted stem cell transplant. The receptors shown here come from a boy under three years old who had a stem cell transplant for acute myeloid leukemia, so the T cells may come from the graft donor. The CDR3 runs from the conserved cysteine through the conserved F or W. A D gene is named only where the DNA matches it firmly. Size tells how often a clone was seen (once, few, many) or the class of an expanded clone, and some rows leave it out.

v_call: TRBV20-1
cdr3_length: 15
clone_size: .
d_call: .
j_call: TRBJ2-3
cdr3_aa: CSATPFGGHTDTQYF
cdr3_nt: TGCAGTGCTACCCCTTTTGGGGGGCACACAGATACGCAGTATTTT

v_call: TRBV7-9
cdr3_length: 14
clone_size: many
d_call: .
j_call: TRBJ2-2
cdr3_aa: CASGLTLQRGELFF
cdr3_nt: TGTGCCAGCGGCCTTACCCTACAGCGCGGGGAGCTGTTTTTT

v_call: TRBV10-3
cdr3_length: 14
clone_size: .
d_call: TRBD1
j_call: TRBJ2-3
cdr3_aa: CAARQGSTTDTQYF
cdr3_nt: TGTGCCGCAAGACAGGGGTCAACCACAGATACGCAGTATTTT

v_call: TRBV5-1
cdr3_length: 14
clone_size: many
d_call: .
j_call: TRBJ2-1
cdr3_aa: CASSFWGGRNEQFF
cdr3_nt: TGCGCCAGCAGCTTTTGGGGGGGCCGAAATGAGCAGTTCTTC

v_call: TRBV5-1
cdr3_length: 16
clone_size: .
d_call: .
j_call: TRBJ2-3
cdr3_aa: CASSLVGPGYADTQYF
cdr3_nt: TGCGCCAGCAGCTTGGTTGGGCCCGGGTATGCAGATACGCAGTATTTT

v_call: TRBV6-2/TRBV6-3
cdr3_length: 19
clone_size: few
d_call: TRBD1
j_call: TRBJ1-6
cdr3_aa: CASSFSARPRGSKNSPLHF
cdr3_nt: TGTGCCAGCAGTTTCTCGGCGAGACCCAGGGGGAGTAAGAATTCACCCCTCCACTTT

v_call: TRBV15
cdr3_length: 16
clone_size: .
d_call: .
j_call: TRBJ2-2
cdr3_aa: CATSRDGPWNTGELFF
cdr3_nt: TGTGCCACCAGCAGAGATGGACCTTGGAACACCGGGGAGCTGTTTTTT

v_call: TRBV6-4
cdr3_length: 16
clone_size: .
d_call: TRBD1
j_call: TRBJ1-2
cdr3_aa: CASSDRPTQGIYGYTF
cdr3_nt: TGTGCCAGCAGTGACCGGCCCACACAGGGGATCTATGGCTACACCTTC

v_call: TRBV6-5
cdr3_length: 15
clone_size: many
d_call: .
j_call: TRBJ1-5
cdr3_aa: CASSPRGRSNQPQHF
cdr3_nt: TGTGCCAGCAGTCCCCGGGGTCGAAGCAATCAGCCCCAGCATTTT

v_call: TRBV7-6
cdr3_length: 15
clone_size: few
d_call: .
j_call: TRBJ2-1
cdr3_aa: CASTPDSGPYNEQFF
cdr3_nt: TGTGCCAGCACCCCAGACTCGGGGCCCTACAATGAGCAGTTCTTC

v_call: TRBV29-1
cdr3_length: 14
clone_size: few
d_call: .
j_call: TRBJ2-7
cdr3_aa: CSVRGGDVSYEQYF
cdr3_nt: TGCAGCGTAAGAGGGGGGGACGTCTCCTACGAGCAGTACTTC

v_call: TRBV11-2
cdr3_length: 15
clone_size: .
d_call: TRBD1
j_call: TRBJ2-7
cdr3_aa: CASSLTGGPYGEQYF
cdr3_nt: TGTGCCAGCAGCTTAACAGGGGGGCCCTACGGCGAGCAGTACTTC

v_call: TRBV6-1
cdr3_length: 15
clone_size: .
d_call: .
j_call: TRBJ1-2
cdr3_aa: CASRSPGARVYGYTF
cdr3_nt: TGTGCCTCCCGGTCCCCGGGGGCGCGGGTCTATGGCTACACCTTC

v_call: TRBV2
cdr3_length: 15
clone_size: many
d_call: TRBD1
j_call: TRBJ1-1
cdr3_aa: CASRLRQGTGTEAFF
cdr3_nt: TGTGCCAGCAGACTCAGACAGGGGACGGGCACTGAAGCTTTCTTT

v_call: TRBV7-9
cdr3_length: 14
clone_size: few
d_call: TRBD1
j_call: TRBJ1-3
cdr3_aa: CASSDRGTGNTIYF
cdr3_nt: TGTGCCAGCAGCGACAGGGGAACTGGAAACACCATATATTTT

v_call: TRBV7-2
cdr3_length: 14
clone_size: many
d_call: .
j_call: TRBJ1-5
cdr3_aa: CASSFGRPGQPQHF
cdr3_nt: TGTGCCAGCAGCTTCGGCAGGCCCGGTCAGCCCCAGCATTTT

v_call: TRBV7-2
cdr3_length: 15
clone_size: .
d_call: .
j_call: TRBJ2-1
cdr3_aa: CASSFDRGFGDEQFF
cdr3_nt: TGTGCCAGCAGCTTCGACCGGGGTTTCGGCGATGAGCAGTTCTTC

v_call: TRBV6-2/TRBV6-3
cdr3_length: 14
clone_size: many
d_call: .
j_call: TRBJ1-3
cdr3_aa: CASRTGRSGNTIYF
cdr3_nt: TGTGCCAGCAGGACAGGACGCTCTGGAAACACCATATATTTT

v_call: TRBV4-3
cdr3_length: 15
clone_size: .
d_call: .
j_call: TRBJ2-3
cdr3_aa: CASSLQLGSADTQYF
cdr3_nt: TGCGCCAGCAGCCTTCAACTAGGCTCGGCAGATACGCAGTATTTT

v_call: TRBV7-2
cdr3_length: 14
clone_size: few
d_call: .
j_call: TRBJ2-7
cdr3_aa: CASSLGPFSYEQYF
cdr3_nt: TGTGCCAGCAGCTTAGGGCCATTCTCCTACGAGCAGTACTTC

v_call: TRBV20-1
cdr3_length: 13
clone_size: many
d_call: .
j_call: TRBJ1-2
cdr3_aa: CSANRGDNYGYTF
cdr3_nt: TGCAGTGCTAACCGGGGGGACAACTATGGCTACACCTTC

v_call: TRBV6-5
cdr3_length: 15
clone_size: many
d_call: .
j_call: TRBJ2-1
cdr3_aa: CASSYSASHSNEQFF
cdr3_nt: TGTGCCAGCAGTTACTCGGCGTCACATTCCAATGAGCAGTTCTTC

v_call: TRBV29-1
cdr3_length: 11
clone_size: many
d_call: .
j_call: TRBJ2-6
cdr3_aa: CSVLRANVLTF
cdr3_nt: TGCAGCGTTTTAAGGGCCAACGTCCTGACTTTC

v_call: TRBV7-2
cdr3_length: 14
clone_size: many
d_call: .
j_call: TRBJ2-7
cdr3_aa: CASSPRQARYEQYF
cdr3_nt: TGTGCCAGCAGCCCGCGACAGGCTCGCTACGAGCAGTACTTC

v_call: TRBV28
cdr3_length: 14
clone_size: .
d_call: .
j_call: TRBJ2-3
cdr3_aa: CASSLDKSTDTQYF
cdr3_nt: TGTGCCAGCAGCCTCGACAAAAGCACAGATACGCAGTATTTT

v_call: TRBV11-2
cdr3_length: 18
clone_size: many
d_call: .
j_call: TRBJ2-3
cdr3_aa: CASSLGSAAGPSTDTQYF
cdr3_nt: TGTGCCAGCAGCTTAGGATCCGCCGCAGGTCCCAGCACAGATACGCAGTATTTT

v_call: TRBV18
cdr3_length: 16
clone_size: many
d_call: TRBD2
j_call: TRBJ2-3
cdr3_aa: CASSPGSGGITDTQYF
cdr3_nt: TGTGCCAGCTCACCGGGTAGCGGGGGAATCACAGATACGCAGTATTTT

v_call: TRBV5-1
cdr3_length: 15
clone_size: many
d_call: .
j_call: TRBJ1-1
cdr3_aa: CASSLVYTENTEAFF
cdr3_nt: TGCGCCAGCAGCTTGGTATATACAGAGAACACTGAAGCTTTCTTT

v_call: TRBV6-2/TRBV6-3
cdr3_length: 13
clone_size: .
d_call: .
j_call: TRBJ2-7
cdr3_aa: CASSYDSYYEQYF
cdr3_nt: TGTGCCAGCAGTTACGACAGCTACTACGAGCAGTACTTC

v_call: TRBV19
cdr3_length: 17
clone_size: many
d_call: .
j_call: TRBJ2-1
cdr3_aa: CASSIFPGDSPGNEQFF
cdr3_nt: TGTGCCAGTAGTATTTTCCCCGGGGATTCCCCGGGCAATGAGCAGTTCTTC

v_call: TRBV6-2/TRBV6-3
cdr3_length: 16
clone_size: .
d_call: .
j_call: TRBJ2-1
cdr3_aa: CASSYSIGWIGNEQFF
cdr3_nt: TGTGCCAGCAGTTACTCAATAGGGTGGATTGGCAATGAGCAGTTCTTC

v_call: TRBV7-2
cdr3_length: 15
clone_size: .
d_call: .
j_call: TRBJ2-3
cdr3_aa: CASSPNRFPTDTQYF
cdr3_nt: TGTGCCAGCAGCCCCAACAGGTTTCCCACAGATACGCAGTATTTT

v_call: TRBV10-3
cdr3_length: 17
clone_size: few
d_call: .
j_call: TRBJ1-1
cdr3_aa: CAISESTGGNENTEAFF
cdr3_nt: TGTGCCATCAGTGAGTCCACGGGAGGGAACGAGAACACTGAAGCTTTCTTT

v_call: TRBV28
cdr3_length: 14
clone_size: many
d_call: .
j_call: TRBJ1-6
cdr3_aa: CATNLGTANSPLHF
cdr3_nt: TGTGCCACTAACCTCGGGACGGCTAATTCACCCCTCCACTTT

v_call: TRBV20-1
cdr3_length: 14
clone_size: few
d_call: .
j_call: TRBJ2-3
cdr3_aa: CSASSSSVTDTQYF
cdr3_nt: TGCAGTGCTAGCTCTAGCAGCGTCACAGATACGCAGTATTTT

v_call: TRBV29-1
cdr3_length: 14
clone_size: few
d_call: .
j_call: TRBJ1-5
cdr3_aa: CSVETQLGKGPQHF
cdr3_nt: TGCAGCGTTGAGACGCAGTTGGGTAAGGGCCCCCAGCATTTT

v_call: TRBV29-1
cdr3_length: 15
clone_size: few
d_call: .
j_call: TRBJ1-6
cdr3_aa: CSVRDKTADNSPLHF
cdr3_nt: TGCAGCGTTAGGGACAAGACAGCAGATAATTCACCCCTCCACTTT

v_call: TRBV20-1
cdr3_length: 15
clone_size: .
d_call: .
j_call: TRBJ1-1
cdr3_aa: CSGRAGWQGRSEAFF
cdr3_nt: TGCAGTGGGCGGGCTGGATGGCAGGGTCGATCCGAAGCTTTCTTT

v_call: TRBV28
cdr3_length: 12
clone_size: few
d_call: .
j_call: TRBJ2-1
cdr3_aa: CASRGTGNEQFF
cdr3_nt: TGTGCCAGCAGGGGTACCGGGAATGAGCAGTTCTTC

v_call: TRBV7-9
cdr3_length: 13
clone_size: many
d_call: .
j_call: TRBJ2-1
cdr3_aa: CASSPWVASRQFF
cdr3_nt: TGTGCCAGCAGCCCCTGGGTAGCAAGCCGGCAGTTCTTC

v_call: TRBV29-1
cdr3_length: 12
clone_size: many
d_call: .
j_call: TRBJ1-1
cdr3_aa: CSVGGRNTEAFF
cdr3_nt: TGCAGCGTCGGGGGGAGGAACACTGAAGCTTTCTTT

v_call: TRBV5-1
cdr3_length: 12
clone_size: many
d_call: .
j_call: TRBJ2-4
cdr3_aa: CASSPVGDIQYF
cdr3_nt: TGCGCCAGCAGCCCAGTCGGGGACATTCAGTACTTC

v_call: TRBV28
cdr3_length: 13
clone_size: few
d_call: .
j_call: TRBJ2-5
cdr3_aa: CASSWGGGKTQYF
cdr3_nt: TGTGCCAGCAGTTGGGGGGGCGGGAAGACCCAGTACTTC

v_call: TRBV7-2
cdr3_length: 16
clone_size: .
d_call: TRBD2
j_call: TRBJ2-2
cdr3_aa: CASSLSGGSNTGGLFF
cdr3_nt: TGTGCCAGCAGCCTTAGCGGGGGCTCGAACACCGGGGGGCTGTTTTTT

v_call: TRBV20-1
cdr3_length: 15
clone_size: .
d_call: .
j_call: TRBJ2-1
cdr3_aa: CSAPVRFWGYNEQFF
cdr3_nt: TGCAGTGCTCCGGTCAGGTTTTGGGGTTACAATGAGCAGTTCTTC

v_call: TRBV20-1
cdr3_length: 14
clone_size: few
d_call: .
j_call: TRBJ1-5
cdr3_aa: CSATPTGGGQPQHF
cdr3_nt: TGCAGTGCAACCCCCACAGGTGGGGGTCAGCCCCAGCATTTT

v_call: TRBV6-2/TRBV6-3
cdr3_length: 17
clone_size: .
d_call: .
j_call: TRBJ2-6
cdr3_aa: CASRRSIQGSGANVLTF
cdr3_nt: TGTGCCAGCAGACGTTCAATACAGGGCTCTGGGGCCAACGTCCTGACTTTC

v_call: TRBV12-3/TRBV12-4
cdr3_length: 17
clone_size: .
d_call: TRBD1
j_call: TRBJ1-5
cdr3_aa: CASGKGTDIYSNQPQHF
cdr3_nt: TGTGCCAGCGGTAAGGGGACAGACATTTATAGCAATCAGCCCCAGCATTTT

v_call: TRBV6-1
cdr3_length: 12
clone_size: few
d_call: .
j_call: TRBJ1-2
cdr3_aa: CASSESPFGYTF
cdr3_nt: TGTGCCAGCAGTGAATCCCCATTCGGCTACACCTTC

v_call: TRBV10-2
cdr3_length: 16
clone_size: .
d_call: TRBD1
j_call: TRBJ2-2
cdr3_aa: CASSESRGLGTGELFF
cdr3_nt: TGCGCCAGCAGTGAGTCGAGGGGGCTGGGCACCGGGGAGCTGTTTTTT

v_call: TRBV5-1
cdr3_length: 13
clone_size: few
d_call: .
j_call: TRBJ1-6
cdr3_aa: CASSQNGNSPLHF
cdr3_nt: TGCGCCAGCAGCCAGAACGGAAATTCACCCCTCCACTTT

v_call: TRBV20-1
cdr3_length: 14
clone_size: .
d_call: TRBD2
j_call: TRBJ2-1
cdr3_aa: CSARGLAGWNEQFF
cdr3_nt: TGCAGTGCTAGAGGGCTAGCGGGGTGGAATGAGCAGTTCTTC

v_call: TRBV6-5
cdr3_length: 17
clone_size: few
d_call: .
j_call: TRBJ1-4
cdr3_aa: CASSYGRLPATNEKLFF
cdr3_nt: TGTGCCAGCAGTTACGGTAGACTGCCCGCAACTAATGAAAAACTGTTTTTT

v_call: TRBV10-3
cdr3_length: 12
clone_size: .
d_call: .
j_call: TRBJ1-1
cdr3_aa: CAISEWRWEAFF
cdr3_nt: TGTGCCATCAGTGAGTGGAGGTGGGAAGCTTTCTTT

v_call: TRBV29-1
cdr3_length: 13
clone_size: many
d_call: .
j_call: TRBJ1-2
cdr3_aa: CSVEDQQNYGYTF
cdr3_nt: TGCAGCGTTGAAGACCAACAGAATTATGGCTACACCTTC

v_call: TRBV7-8
cdr3_length: 15
clone_size: .
d_call: .
j_call: TRBJ2-5
cdr3_aa: CASSLNGGALETQYF
cdr3_nt: TGTGCCAGCAGCTTAAATGGAGGGGCCCTGGAGACCCAGTACTTC

v_call: TRBV7-8
cdr3_length: 16
clone_size: .
d_call: TRBD1
j_call: TRBJ2-3
cdr3_aa: CASSLAHDRGTDTQYF
cdr3_nt: TGTGCCAGCAGCTTAGCGCATGACAGGGGCACAGATACGCAGTATTTT

v_call: TRBV24-1
cdr3_length: 12
clone_size: .
d_call: .
j_call: TRBJ1-5
cdr3_aa: CATGVGNQPQHF
cdr3_nt: TGTGCCACCGGGGTAGGCAATCAGCCCCAGCATTTT

v_call: TRBV15
cdr3_length: 15
clone_size: .
d_call: .
j_call: TRBJ2-2
cdr3_aa: CATSRDEGNTGELFF
cdr3_nt: TGTGCCACCAGCAGAGATGAGGGAAACACCGGGGAGCTGTTTTTT

v_call: TRBV7-9
cdr3_length: 15
clone_size: few
d_call: TRBD1
j_call: TRBJ1-6
cdr3_aa: CASSLGDRTRFPLHF
cdr3_nt: TGTGCCAGCAGCTTAGGGGACAGGACTCGTTTTCCCCTCCACTTT